This T cell receptor (beta chain) came from a study of T cells in Graves' hyperthyroidism and ophthalmopathy. Authors of the study amplified TCR beta CDR3 regions from RNA transcripts. First-round RT-PCR targeting the TCR CDR3 was performed with the HTBI primer set. TCRdb called the multiplex PCR reads again in MiXCR, with one record for every CDR3 protein. The repertoire consists of about 610,000 distinct CDR3 sequences, with about half occurring once and the leading ten covering around 7.7%. At least ten counts were recorded for this clonotype. The germline CDR1 and CDR2 sequences are SGHDN and FVKESK. Trimming took 4 bases from V and 2 from J, leaving 9 bases between them. This CDR3 region has 15 residues.

The TCR originated in a woman between 18 and 30 years old with Graves' hyperthyroidism. The chain employs TRBV14 and TRBJ2-6; no clear D gene. Material for sequencing was peripheral blood or thyroid tissue (not recorded which). CDR3 protein: CASSPRQAGANVLTF. The CDR3 nucleotides are TGTGCCAGCAGCCCGAGACAAGCTGGGGCCAACGTCCTGACTTTC.